The rows below give T cell receptor beta chains drawn from one sample of a study of cytomegalovirus exposure and HLA in healthy donors. The assay was immunoSEQ multiplex PCR, and TCRdb's table has in-frame clones only and misses some. The table has tens of thousands of clones, around 78% seen once. The sequenced sample consisted of PBMCs. The receptors shown here come from a female donor in good health and CMV-seronegative. The CDR3 runs from the conserved cysteine through the conserved F or W. A D gene is named only where the DNA matches it firmly. A clone size is listed for some rows: how often the clone was seen (once, few, many), or a class if it is expanded.

>TRBD1|TRBV5-4|NA|TRBJ1-4
TGTGCCAGCAGCGGAGGACAGGATGAAAAACTGTTTTTT
CASSGGQDEKLFF
>TRBD1|TRBV4-1|NA|TRBJ1-4
TGCGCCAGCAGCCTTCCCGACAGGGACGATGAAAAACTGTTTTTT
CASSLPDRDDEKLFF
>NA|TRBV2|NA|TRBJ1-5
TGTGCCAGCATCCGGGACATCAATCAGCCCCAGCATTTT
CASIRDINQPQHF
>TRBD1|TRBV9|NA|TRBJ2-7
TGTGCCAGCAGCGCCGGGACAGGGATCACCTACGAGCAGTACTTC
CASSAGTGITYEQYF
>NA|TRBV2|NA|TRBJ1-6
TGTGCCAGCAGTGATGAGGCAAGTAATTCACCCCTCCACTTT
CASSDEASNSPLHF
>NA|TRBV20-1|NA|TRBJ2-7
TGCAGTGCCTCTGCTGGGCTCGAGCAGTACTTC
CSASAGLEQYF
>TRBD2|TRBV7-8|NA|TRBJ2-2
TGTGCAGTGAGGGGCGGGGGGGCGAACACCGGGGAGCTGTTTTTT
CAVRGGGANTGELFF
>NA|TRBV7-2|few|TRBJ2-2
TGTGCCAGCAGCTTGCAACCGGGACAGAACACCGGGGAGCTGTTTTTT
CASSLQPGQNTGELFF
>TRBD2|TRBV6-5|NA|TRBJ2-1
TGTGCCAGCCGAGCGGGGGGCATTCGCAATGAGCAGTTCTTC
CASRAGGIRNEQFF
>NA|TRBV9|NA|TRBJ2-1
TGTGCCAGCAGCGTAGAACTCCTTACCTATGAGCAGTTCTTC
CASSVELLTYEQFF
>NA|TRBV15|NA|TRBJ2-6
TGTGCCACCAGCCCTCAAGCCGGGAGAGGGGCCAACGTCCTGACTTTC
CATSPQAGRGANVLTF
>TRBD1|TRBV5-5|medium-sized|TRBJ1-1
TGTGCCAGCAGCAGAGACAGGGGGCGCCAAGCTTTCTTT
CASSRDRGRQAFF
>TRBD1|TRBV7-9|NA|TRBJ1-1
TGTGCCAGCAGCCTCCCGGACAGGGAAGGGACTGAAGCTTTCTTT
CASSLPDREGTEAFF
>NA|TRBV29-1|NA|TRBJ2-6
TGCAGCGTTGAAGGGAGGGGCGGGACAGCTTACTCTGGGGCCAACGTCCTGACTTTC
CSVEGRGGTAYSGANVLTF